The 8 T cell receptor beta chains reported below all come from one sample, sequenced in a study of T cell responses to AZD1222 COVID-19 vaccine. Libraries were prepared by immunoSEQ multiplex PCR; TCRdb keeps only in-frame clonotypes and omits some of them. The table lists some 170,000 clones, approximately 91% of them singletons, with 1.6% in the top ten. Source: peripheral blood, taken on day 0 of AZD1222 vaccination. The receptors were gathered from an adult in good health.

The chain recombines TRBV6-5 with TRBJ2-7, with a tentative D call TRBD2 (6 bases). Trimming took off 4 bases at V and 4 bases at J, with 17 bases between the two ends. Germline CDR1 MNHEY, CDR2 SVGAGI. This CDR3 region has 15 residues. The CDR3 here is CASSSGGAGTYEQYF. In DNA form, the CDR3 reads TGTGCCAGCAGTTCGGGTGGAGCTGGGACTTACGAGCAGTACTTC.

The rearrangement joins TRBV19 to TRBJ2-1, with 7 bases lining up with TRBD2. This CDR3 spans 14 amino acids. Germline CDR1 reads LNHDA; CDR2 reads SQIVND (reference sequence). Trimming removed 5 bases from V and 7 bases from J; junction bases left unmatched: 8. DNA of the CDR3: TGTGCCAGTAGTTCGGGGGGTCTTGGGAATGAGCAGTTCTTC. Residues: CASSSGGLGNEQFF.

This clone appeared once. The chain joins TRBV24-1 to TRBJ2-3, with D perhaps being TRBD1 or TRBD2 (6 bases each). The CDR3 sequence is 14 residues long. With 10 bases removed from V and 5 bases from J, the gap between germline ends came to 18 bases. Germline V gives CDR1 KGHDR, CDR2 SFDVKD. DNA for the CDR3: TGTGCCACTTCAAGTTGGGGGGCTGTAGATACGCAGTATTTT. Its protein product is CATSSWGAVDTQYF.

This sequence joins TRBV30 and TRBJ1-4, with TRBD1 matching 11 bases. V lost 1 base, J lost 0 bases, and 7 bases stayed unmatched. Germline CDR1 and CDR2: GTSNPN and SVGIG (reference sequence). This CDR3 spans 18 amino acids. CDR3 sequence: CAWSGDRGNFATNEKLFF. The DNA of the CDR3 is TGTGCCTGGAGTGGGGACAGGGGGAATTTTGCAACTAATGAAAAACTGTTTTTT. Full variable domain (remainder filled in from reference TRBV30 and TRBJ1-4): SQTIHQWPATLVQPVGSPLSLECTVEGTSNPNLYWYRQAAGRGLQLLFYSVGIGQISSEVPQNLSASRPQDRQFILSSKKLLLSDSGFYLCAWSGDRGNFATNEKLFFGSGTQLSVL.

CDR3 residues: CASSRTAKIFTDTQYF. The DNA for the CDR3 is TGTGCCAGTAGTCGGACGGCCAAAATTTTCACAGATACGCAGTATTTT. The rearrangement joins TRBV19 to TRBJ2-3; the D is unclear. Germline CDR1 reads LNHDA; CDR2 reads SQIVND (reference sequence). There are 16 residues in the CDR3. V gave up 5 bases and J gave up 2 bases, with 17 bases separating them.

CDR3 sequence reads: CASSLTGDGYTF. The CDR3 DNA sequence: TGTGCCAGCAGTTTAACTGGGGATGGCTACACCTTC. This chain connects TRBV27 to TRBJ1-2; D remains unclear. Germline CDR1 and CDR2: MNHEY and SMNVEV (reference sequence). This CDR3 spans 12 amino acids. Deletions cut 2 bases from V and 6 bases from J, with 7 bases between.

This clone was seen a single time. The chain links TRBV3-1 (or the pseudogene TRBV3-2) to TRBJ2-2; perhaps TRBD1 as D (6 bases). V lost 4 bases to trimming and J lost 5 bases, with 11 bases between them. Germline-derived CDR1 and CDR2 are LGHDT and YNNKEL (reference sequence). The CDR3 runs 14 residues. The CDR3: CASSRGGSTGELFF. The CDR3 DNA sequence: TGTGCCAGCAGCCGTGGGGGCTCGACCGGGGAGCTGTTTTTT.

This chain links TRBV6-1 with TRBJ2-7; TRBD1 matches 7 bases. CDR1 MNHNS and CDR2 SASEGT come from the germline V gene. CDR3 length equals 15 residues. Trimming at V came to 3 bases and at J to 5 bases, leaving 10 bases not matched to a gene. CDR3 sequence (DNA): TGTGCCAGCAGTGAGGGCAGGGGGAAACGACACGAGCAGTACGTC. It encodes CASSEGRGKRHEQYV.